Presented here are 28 T cell receptor beta chains from one specimen sequenced in a study of cytomegalovirus exposure and HLA in healthy donors. It was with 60 Vbeta and 13 Jbeta primers that the PCR ran. The repertoire was sequenced with immunoSEQ multiplex PCR; TCRdb's copy has only in-frame clones and lacks some. The data show about 130,000 clones, about 80% seen once. Sequences were obtained from PBMCs. These receptors all come from a girl aged 2 to 10 in good health and CMV-seronegative.

This clone has just a few counts. The gene calls are TRBV28 and TRBJ2-3, with a possible D match to TRBD1 (5 bases). V lost 3 bases and J lost 3, with 10 bases in between. CDR1 is MDHEN, CDR2 SYDVKM, per germline. The CDR3 consists of 14 residues. As DNA, the CDR3 is TGTGCCAGCAGTTTTCTCCAGGGTACAGATACGCAGTATTTT. As protein: CASSFLQGTDTQYF.

CDR3: CASSLGDMTGNEQFF. As DNA, the CDR3 is TGTGCCAGCAGCTTGGGGGACATGACTGGGAATGAGCAGTTCTTC. V gene TRBV7-6 combines with J gene TRBJ2-1; D perhaps matches TRBD1 (6 bases). The germline V and J ends were trimmed by 3 bases and 7 bases, with 16 bases remaining between them. The CDR3 contains 15 residues. Germline values: CDR1 SGHVS, CDR2 FNYEAQ.

The J gene is TRBJ2-2, the V gene TRBV30; a possible D gene is TRBD1 (5 bases). V lost 8 bases, J lost 2 bases, and 21 bases lay in between. The CDR3 runs 16 residues. Germline assignment: CDR1 GTSNPN and CDR2 SVGIG (reference sequence). The DNA for the CDR3 is TGTGCCGGTCTTTTTAGGGGAAGGGTAAACACCGGGGAGCTGTTTTTT. Translating it yields CAGLFRGRVNTGELFF.

Notes on this clone: Other DNA sequences within the sample encode an identical CDR3. The chain uses TRBV5-1 and TRBJ1-2; D gene ambiguous. CDR1 and CDR2 from the germline V gene are SGHRS and YFSETQ. The CDR3 runs to 13 residues. V was trimmed by 7 bases and J by 3 bases, leaving 13 bases between them. The chain's CDR3 is CASSLAGDYGYTF. In nucleotides, the CDR3 is TGCGCCAGCTCCCTGGCCGGAGACTATGGCTACACCTTC.

This clone was recorded once. This CDR3 reads CASKGAEELFF. The CDR3 DNA reads as TGTGCCAGCAAGGGAGCTGAGGAGCTGTTTTTT. The rearrangement uses TRBV7-2 and TRBJ2-2; perhaps TRBD2 as D (5 bases). The ends were cut back, 7 bases at V and 10 bases at J, with 10 bases in the middle. This CDR3 spans 11 amino acids. Germline lookup yields CDR1 SGHTA and CDR2 FQGNSA.

The V and J genes are TRBV2 and TRBJ2-5, with D perhaps TRBD2 (6 bases). The germline gives CDR1 SNHLY, CDR2 FYNNEI. CDR3 length: 14 residues. The V gene lost 6 bases and the J gene lost 2 bases, with 13 bases spanning the gap. CDR3 in DNA: TGTGCCAGCAGCGAGGACTACGGGCAAGAGACCCAGTACTTC. Translating it yields CASSEDYGQETQYF. The complete variable domain, with remaining parts taken from reference TRBV2 and TRBJ2-5, reads EPEVTQTPSHQVTQMGQEVILRCVPISNHLYFYWYRQILGQKVEFLVSFYNNEISEKSEIFDDQFSVERPDGSNFTLKIRSTKLEDSAMYFCASSEDYGQETQYFGPGTRLLVL.

The genes are TRBV30 and TRBJ1-5, with 10 nucleotides matching TRBD1. This CDR3 spans 18 amino acids. V trimming: 1 base; J trimming: 6 bases; junction bases outside the gene matches: 15. CDR1 and CDR2 from the germline V gene are GTSNPN and SVGIG (reference sequence). CDR3 bases: TGTGCCTGGAGTGGGCGAGGGGCCGGGACAGGGGTTTTTCAGCCCCAGCATTTT. Residues: CAWSGRGAGTGVFQPQHF.

The rearrangement uses TRBV11-2 and TRBJ2-7; possibly TRBD1 for D (5 bases). Trimming took 5 bases from V and 3 from J, leaving 8 bases between them. CDR3 size: 12 residues. The germline gives CDR1 SGHAT, CDR2 FQNNGV. CDR3 sequence: CASSQTGYEQYF. The CDR3 DNA reads as TGTGCCAGCAGCCAAACAGGCTACGAGCAGTACTTC.

This chain's CDR3 is CASSLVGQGYEQYF. CDR3 in DNA: TGTGCCAGCAGCTTGGTGGGACAGGGTTACGAGCAGTACTTC. V usage is TRBV5-6 and J usage is TRBJ2-7; 9 positions match TRBD1. J lost 4 bases, V lost 0 bases, and 2 bases had no gene match. Germline CDR1 reads SGHDT; CDR2 reads YYEEEE. The length of the CDR3 is 14 residues.

About this clone itself: This sample includes further DNA sequences coding for the same CDR3. This CDR3 is CASSLAGGYEQYF. CDR3 coding DNA: TGTGCCAGCAGTTTAGCGGGGGGCTACGAGCAGTACTTC. J is TRBJ2-7 and V is TRBV28; TRBD2 aligns across 8 bases. Germline V gene lookup returns CDR1 MDHEN and CDR2 SYDVKM. The junction had 0 bases not matched to a gene; V was cut back by 2 bases and J by 3 bases. CDR3 size: 13 residues.

This clone has a handful of counts. V usage is TRBV6-5 and J usage is TRBJ1-1, with D maybe TRBD1 (6 bases). The CDR3 runs to 11 residues. Germline V gene lookup returns CDR1 MNHEY and CDR2 SVGAGI. The V end lost 5 bases, the J end lost 11 bases, and 12 bases lay between the germline ends. The CDR3 is CASSGQRRAFF. In nucleotides, the CDR3 is TGTGCCAGCAGTGGACAGAGGAGGGCTTTCTTT.

The chain links TRBV11-2 to TRBJ2-7; D unresolved. Germline V gene data show CDR1 as SGHAT and CDR2 as FQNNGV. There are 15 residues in the CDR3. V was pared by 5 bases and J by 7 bases, with 21 bases between. CDR3 DNA: TGTGCCAGCAGCCCCCGCGGAGAGTCTGAGCTGGAGCAGTACTTC. Translation: CASSPRGESELEQYF.

This chain links TRBV19 with TRBJ2-7, with TRBD2 as a possible D gene (7 bases). V lost 5 bases to trimming and J lost 2 bases, with 22 bases between them. The CDR3 length is 17 residues. Looked up from germline, CDR1 is LNHDA and CDR2 is SQIVND (reference sequence). CDR3 amino acids: CASSLGGETGVTYEQYF. The CDR3 DNA is TGTGCCAGTAGTCTGGGGGGGGAGACAGGTGTAACCTACGAGCAGTACTTC.

The genes are TRBV2 and TRBJ2-2; 7 positions agree with TRBD1. The J segment lost 4 bases and the V segment lost 7 bases, leaving 9 bases of the junction unmatched. Germline V gene data show CDR1 as SNHLY and CDR2 as FYNNEI. This CDR3 is built from 15 residues. The CDR3 DNA follows: TGTGCCAGCATTAGGGGGCCCCAGTCCACCGGGGAGCTGTTTTTT. It translates to CASIRGPQSTGELFF.

The rearrangement uses TRBV4-3 and TRBJ2-1; TRBD2 matches 9 bases. CDR1 is LGHNA, CDR2 YSLEER, per germline. Trimming cost V 0 bases and J 2 bases; bases outside gene matches: 5. The CDR3 sequence is 17 residues long. As DNA, the CDR3 is TGCGCCAGCAGCCAAGATTTTGCGGGGGGGCCCTACAATGAGCAGTTCTTC. Translated, it gives CASSQDFAGGPYNEQFF.

This chain links TRBV4-1 with TRBJ1-6; 8 bases fit TRBD1. The germline V gene encodes CDR1 MGHRA and CDR2 YSYEKL. The CDR3 runs to 15 residues. V lost 4 bases, J lost 7 bases, and 6 bases stayed unmatched. In DNA form, the CDR3 reads TGCGCCAGCAGCCCTGGACAGGGCCAAAATTCACCCCTCCACTTT. As protein: CASSPGQGQNSPLHF.

The genes are TRBV7-2 and TRBJ2-7, with D tentatively TRBD1 (5 bases). The ends were cut back, 3 bases at V and 5 bases at J, with 8 bases in the middle. Germline lookup yields CDR1 SGHTA and CDR2 FQGNSA. This CDR3 spans 12 amino acids. This chain's CDR3 is CASSFGANEQYF. In nucleotides, the CDR3 is TGTGCCAGCAGCTTTGGGGCGAACGAGCAGTACTTC.

The V call is TRBV28, the J call TRBJ1-4; D gene uncertain. CDR1 is MDHEN and CDR2 is SYDVKM in the germline V gene. The CDR3 is 14 residues long. V lost 5 bases and J 10 bases, leaving 17 bases between the germline ends. CDR3 amino acids: CASSRPPEERKLFF. CDR3 nucleotide sequence: TGTGCCAGCAGTCGCCCGCCCGAGGAAAGAAAACTGTTTTTT.

This clone was seen a few times. V usage is TRBV2 and J usage is TRBJ2-3; D uncertain. The CDR3 loop spans 13 amino acids. Trimming left V 4 bases short and J 6 bases short, with 11 bases between. In germline, CDR1 is SNHLY, CDR2 FYNNEI. The chain's CDR3 is CASSVRGSDTQYF. The CDR3 nucleotides are TGTGCCAGCAGTGTCCGTGGTAGCGATACGCAGTATTTT.

The V call is TRBV7-2, the J call TRBJ1-2, with 7 positions matching TRBD1. CDR1 and CDR2 from the germline V gene are SGHTA and FQGNSA. After removal of 5 bases from V and 5 bases from J, the junction contained 14 bases not matched to a gene. CDR3 size: 16 residues. In DNA, the CDR3 is TGTGCCAGCAGCCCCCAGCCCTCGGGCAGGGGGTATGGCTACACCTTC. This encodes CASSPQPSGRGYGYTF.

This chain joins TRBV30 and TRBJ1-1; 7 bases match TRBD1. This CDR3 comprises 12 residues. Germline values: CDR1 GTSNPN, CDR2 SVGIG (reference sequence). J gave up 4 bases and V 1 base, and 0 bases lay outside the gene matches. The CDR3 is CAWSGTGTEAFF. CDR3 sequence (DNA): TGTGCCTGGAGTGGGACAGGCACTGAAGCTTTCTTT. Full variable domain (remainder filled in from reference TRBV30 and TRBJ1-1): SQTIHQWPATLVQPVGSPLSLECTVEGTSNPNLYWYRQAAGRGLQLLFYSVGIGQISSEVPQNLSASRPQDRQFILSSKKLLLSDSGFYLCAWSGTGTEAFFGQGTRLTVV.

V and J are TRBV27 and TRBJ2-1; D remains unclear. This CDR3 has 20 amino acids. Germline CDR1 MNHEY, CDR2 SMNVEV (reference sequence). V dropped 4 bases and J dropped 7 bases, with 32 bases sitting between them. The CDR3 loop is CASSSAPREARLRRANEQFF. In DNA, the CDR3 is TGTGCCAGCAGTTCCGCCCCCAGAGAAGCCCGGTTGCGGCGTGCAAATGAGCAGTTCTTC.

J is TRBJ2-5 and V is TRBV6-6; no clear D gene. The CDR3 contains 14 residues. Germline lookup yields CDR1 MNHNY and CDR2 SVGAGI (reference sequence). V was trimmed by 4 bases and J by 5 bases, leaving 14 bases between them. CDR3 sequence: CASSFTPNGETQYF. Here the CDR3 DNA reads TGTGCCAGCAGTTTTACCCCAAACGGGGAGACCCAGTACTTC.

The rearrangement links TRBV18 to TRBJ2-5; 9 bases align to TRBD2. From germline, CDR1 is KGHSH and CDR2 LQKENI. The junction had 6 bases not matched to a gene; V was cut back by 3 bases and J by 1 base. The CDR3 is made up of 16 amino acids. The CDR3 loop is CASSPLGGRAQETQYF. The CDR3 DNA is TGTGCCAGCTCACCGCTAGGCGGGAGGGCCCAAGAGACCCAGTACTTC.

This chain joins TRBV27 and TRBJ2-7, with 7 bases matching TRBD1. Germline assignment: CDR1 MNHEY and CDR2 SMNVEV (reference sequence). The V and J ends lost 5 bases and 0 bases, in that order; junction bases with no gene match: 7. CDR3 size: 15 residues. CDR3 residues: CASSTRGPGSYEQYF. DNA of the CDR3: TGTGCCAGCAGTACTAGGGGGCCGGGCTCCTACGAGCAGTACTTC.

The J gene is TRBJ2-7, the V gene TRBV5-1, with D unresolved. V was trimmed by 0 bases and J by 5 bases, leaving 6 bases between them. The germline V gene encodes CDR1 SGHRS and CDR2 YFSETQ. CDR3 length equals 12 residues. CDR3 sequence: CASSLVLHEQYF. CDR3 in DNA: TGCGCCAGCAGCTTGGTTCTCCACGAGCAGTACTTC.

On this clone: The sample holds other DNA sequences that translate to the same CDR3. The CDR3 protein is CASSYSGGDTEAFF. In nucleotides, the CDR3 is TGTGCCAGCAGTTACTCCGGAGGGGACACTGAAGCTTTCTTT. This chain joins TRBV6-6 and TRBJ1-1; weak D call: TRBD1 (5 bases). CDR3 length equals 14 residues. The V and J ends lost 0 bases and 3 bases respectively, with 8 bases between them. Germline CDR1 and CDR2: MNHNY and SVGAGI (reference sequence).

V is TRBV19 and J is TRBJ2-1; 8 bases fit TRBD2. Per the germline V gene, CDR1 is LNHDA and CDR2 is SQIVND (reference sequence). The J segment lost 4 bases and the V segment lost 3 bases, leaving 5 bases of the junction unmatched. CDR3 length equals 15 residues. The CDR3 spells CASSMGLEVYNEQFF. CDR3 DNA sequence: TGTGCCAGTAGTATGGGACTAGAGGTATACAATGAGCAGTTCTTC. Filled out from reference TRBV19 and TRBJ2-1, the complete variable domain reads DGGITQSPKYLFRKEGQNVTLSCEQNLNHDAMYWYRQDPGQGLRLIYYSQIVNDFQKGDIAEGYSVSREKKESFPLTVTSAQKNPTAFYLCASSMGLEVYNEQFFGPGTRLTVL.